Below are 7 T cell receptor beta chains sequenced from a single sample in a study of early T cells in non-severe SARS-CoV-2 infection. One entry per CDR3 protein, called by TCRdb with MiXCR from the 5' RACE reads. The table records roughly 90,000 distinct CDR3 sequences, about 15% of them present only once. The sequencing input was whole blood. Source of these receptors: an adult who was a healthcare worker with PCR-confirmed SARS-CoV-2 infection or an uninfected control (not recorded which).

This clonotype was seen repeatedly, ten times or more. This chain uses TRBV5-6 with TRBJ1-5; D gene ambiguous. The V gene lost 4 bases and the J gene lost 1 base, with 6 bases spanning the gap. The CDR3 consists of 13 residues. Germline V CDR1 and CDR2: SGHDT, YYEEEE. The CDR3 loop reads CASSDQSNQPQHF. The CDR3 DNA sequence: TGTGCCAGCAGCGACCAAAGCAATCAGCCCCAGCATTTT.

In its sample, this clonotype was seen many times. CDR3 residues: CASSPPLSQGLNTEAFF. In DNA, the CDR3 is TGTGCCAGCTCACCACCTTTGAGTCAGGGGTTGAACACTGAAGCTTTCTTT. The chain uses TRBV18 and TRBJ1-1; D is perhaps TRBD1 (6 bases). Trimming cost V 0 bases and J 0 bases, with 14 bases left between them. The CDR3 extends over 17 amino acids. Germline V gene sequence: CDR1 KGHSH, CDR2 LQKENI.

This clonotype was found a few times. V usage is TRBV24-1 and J usage is TRBJ1-3; D gene unclear. Trimming shortened V by 5 bases and J by 1 base, and 14 bases separated the two germline ends. Germline V CDR1 and CDR2: KGHDR, SFDVKD. The CDR3 loop spans 16 amino acids. CDR3: CATSGEGLTSGNTIYF. The CDR3 bases are TGTGCCACCAGTGGGGAAGGACTGACGTCTGGAAACACCATATATTTT.

In its sample, this clonotype was seen a few times. J is TRBJ1-1 and V is TRBV30; the D is unclear. Looked up from germline, CDR1 is GTSNPN and CDR2 is SVGIG (reference sequence). V lost 5 bases and J 5 bases, leaving 9 bases between the germline ends. The length of the CDR3 is 11 residues. The CDR3 sequence is CAWERWTEAFF. Written as DNA, the CDR3 is TGTGCCTGGGAACGATGGACTGAAGCTTTCTTT.

This clonotype was found many times. In DNA, the CDR3 is TGCAGTGCTAGCCCGCCGGGCCTCGTAGGCTACACCTTC. Residues: CSASPPGLVGYTF. This sequence joins TRBV20-1 and TRBJ1-2; D gene uncertain. CDR1 is DFQATT, CDR2 SNEGSKA, per germline (reference sequence). V lost 3 bases to trimming and J lost 8 bases, with 16 bases between them. The CDR3 has 13 residues.

This clonotype was recorded a few times. The chain joins TRBV29-1 to TRBJ2-5, with 9 bases lining up with TRBD2. The CDR3 sequence is 14 residues long. Looked up from germline, CDR1 is SQVTM and CDR2 is ANQGSEA. Losses at the gene ends were 4 bases for V and 2 bases for J; bases not matched to a gene: 5. CDR3 protein: CSVAGLASQETQYF. The CDR3 DNA reads as TGCAGCGTTGCAGGACTAGCGAGTCAAGAGACCCAGTACTTC.

The rearrangement joins TRBV12-3 or TRBV12-4 to TRBJ2-5; 10 bases line up with TRBD2. This CDR3 has 18 residues. With V trimmed by 3 bases and J by 3 bases, 13 bases remained unmatched. This CDR3 is CASSFGSGGIYPKETQYF. The CDR3 DNA is TGTGCCAGCAGTTTCGGTAGCGGGGGGATATACCCGAAAGAGACCCAGTACTTC.